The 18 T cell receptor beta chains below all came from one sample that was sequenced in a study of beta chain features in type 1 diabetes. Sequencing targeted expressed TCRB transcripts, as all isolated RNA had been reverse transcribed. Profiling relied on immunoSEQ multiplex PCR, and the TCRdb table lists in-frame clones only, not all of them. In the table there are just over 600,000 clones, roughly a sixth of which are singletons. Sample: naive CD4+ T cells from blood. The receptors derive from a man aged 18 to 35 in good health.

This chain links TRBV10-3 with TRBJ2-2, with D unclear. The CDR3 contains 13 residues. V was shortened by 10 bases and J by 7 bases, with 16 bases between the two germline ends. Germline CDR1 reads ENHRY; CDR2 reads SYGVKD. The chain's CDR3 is CATVKYHFGELFF. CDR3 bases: TGTGCCACCGTTAAGTATCACTTCGGGGAGCTGTTTTTT.

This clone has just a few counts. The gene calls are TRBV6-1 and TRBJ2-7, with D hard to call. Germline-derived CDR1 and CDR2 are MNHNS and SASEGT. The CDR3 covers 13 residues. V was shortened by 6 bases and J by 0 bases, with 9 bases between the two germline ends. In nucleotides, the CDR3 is TGTGCCAGCAGCTCCTCAAGCTCCTACGAGCAGTACTTC. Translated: CASSSSSSYEQYF.

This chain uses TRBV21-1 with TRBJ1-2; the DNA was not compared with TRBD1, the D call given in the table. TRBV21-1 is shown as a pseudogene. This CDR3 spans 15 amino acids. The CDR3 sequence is CASSPQEGGYYGYTF. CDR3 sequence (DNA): TGTGCCAGCAGCCCCCAGGAAGGGGGCTACTATGGCTACACCTTC.

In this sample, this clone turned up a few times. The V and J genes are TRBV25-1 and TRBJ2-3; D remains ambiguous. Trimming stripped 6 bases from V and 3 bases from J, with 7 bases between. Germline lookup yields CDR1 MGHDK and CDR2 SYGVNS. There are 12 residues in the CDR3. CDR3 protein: CASRPSTDTQYF. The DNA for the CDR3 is TGTGCCAGCAGGCCCTCGACAGATACGCAGTATTTT.

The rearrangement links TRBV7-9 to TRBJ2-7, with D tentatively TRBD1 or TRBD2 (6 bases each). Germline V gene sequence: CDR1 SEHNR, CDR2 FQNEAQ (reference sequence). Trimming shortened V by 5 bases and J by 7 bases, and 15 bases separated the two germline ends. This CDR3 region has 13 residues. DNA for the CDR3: TGTGCCAGCAGCGCAGCAGGGGCGGGGGAGCAGTACTTC. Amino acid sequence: CASSAAGAGEQYF.

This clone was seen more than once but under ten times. CDR3 nucleotides: TGTGCCAGTAGTGACAGGGTAACACACGAGCAGTACTTC. It yields the protein CASSDRVTHEQYF. The chain recombines TRBV19 with TRBJ2-7; 7 positions agree with TRBD1. V lost 5 bases to trimming and J lost 5 bases; unmatched junction nucleotides: 6. Germline V lookup: CDR1 LNHDA, CDR2 SQIVND (reference sequence). This CDR3 contains 13 residues.

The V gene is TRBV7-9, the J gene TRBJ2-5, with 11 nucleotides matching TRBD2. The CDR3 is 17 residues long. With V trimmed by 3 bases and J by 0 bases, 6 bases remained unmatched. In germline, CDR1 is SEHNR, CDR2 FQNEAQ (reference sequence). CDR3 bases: TGTGCCAGCAGCTTCCTGAGACTAGCGGGGAACCAAGAGACCCAGTACTTC. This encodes CASSFLRLAGNQETQYF. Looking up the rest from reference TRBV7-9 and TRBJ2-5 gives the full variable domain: DTGVSQNPRHKITKRGQNVTFRCDPISEHNRLYWYRQTLGQGPEFLTYFQNEAQLEKSRLLSDRFSAERPKGSFSTLEIQRTEQGDSAMYLCASSFLRLAGNQETQYFGPGTRLLVL.

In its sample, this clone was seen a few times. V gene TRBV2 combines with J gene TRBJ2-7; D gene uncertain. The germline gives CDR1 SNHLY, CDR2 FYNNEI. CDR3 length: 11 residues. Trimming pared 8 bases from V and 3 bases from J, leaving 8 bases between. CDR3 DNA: TGTGCCAGCGGCGCGAGCTACGAGCAGTACTTC. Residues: CASGASYEQYF.

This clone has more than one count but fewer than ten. CDR3 amino acids: CAISTPGLGIWEQFF. CDR3 bases: TGTGCCATCAGTACGCCGGGACTAGGGATATGGGAGCAGTTCTTC. The rearrangement links TRBV10-3 to TRBJ2-1; 8 nucleotides align to TRBD2. Germline CDR1 is ENHRY and CDR2 is SYGVKD. The CDR3 has 15 residues. The J segment lost 10 bases and the V segment lost 5 bases, leaving 13 bases of the junction unmatched.

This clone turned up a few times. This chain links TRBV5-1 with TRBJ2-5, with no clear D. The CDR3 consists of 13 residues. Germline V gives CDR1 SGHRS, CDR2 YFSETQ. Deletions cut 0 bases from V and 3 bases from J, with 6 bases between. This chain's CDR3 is CASSLAPEETQYF. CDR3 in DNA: TGCGCCAGCAGCTTGGCCCCAGAAGAGACCCAGTACTTC.

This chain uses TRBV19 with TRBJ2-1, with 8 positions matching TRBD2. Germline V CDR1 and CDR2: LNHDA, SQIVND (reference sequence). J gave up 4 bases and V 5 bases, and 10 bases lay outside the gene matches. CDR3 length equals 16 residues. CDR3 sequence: CASSEHGRGKYNEQFF. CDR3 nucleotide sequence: TGTGCCAGTAGTGAACACGGGAGGGGAAAGTACAATGAGCAGTTCTTC.

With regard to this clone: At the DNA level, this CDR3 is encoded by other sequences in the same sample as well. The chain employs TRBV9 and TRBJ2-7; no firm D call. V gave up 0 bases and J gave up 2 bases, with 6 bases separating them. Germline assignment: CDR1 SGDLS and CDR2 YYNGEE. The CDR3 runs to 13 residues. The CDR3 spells CASSVAPAYEQYF. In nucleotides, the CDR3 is TGTGCCAGCAGCGTAGCACCAGCCTACGAGCAGTACTTC.

DNA of the CDR3: TGTGCCAGCTCACCAGGGCCCGGCACCTCTGGAAACACCATATATTTT. It is translated as CASSPGPGTSGNTIYF. The V and J genes are TRBV18 and TRBJ1-3; D gene ambiguous. This CDR3 contains 16 residues. V lost 2 bases, J lost 0 bases, and 11 bases lay in between. Germline V gene sequence: CDR1 KGHSH, CDR2 LQKENI.

This chain's CDR3 is CASSVTGPGANVLTF. The CDR3 nucleotides read TGTGCCAGCAGCGTTACAGGGCCTGGGGCCAACGTCCTGACTTTC. The chain links TRBV7-2 to TRBJ2-6; perhaps TRBD1 as D (6 bases). The length of the CDR3 is 15 residues. The germline V and J ends were trimmed by 5 bases and 2 bases, with 10 bases remaining between them. Germline V CDR1 and CDR2: SGHTA, FQGNSA.

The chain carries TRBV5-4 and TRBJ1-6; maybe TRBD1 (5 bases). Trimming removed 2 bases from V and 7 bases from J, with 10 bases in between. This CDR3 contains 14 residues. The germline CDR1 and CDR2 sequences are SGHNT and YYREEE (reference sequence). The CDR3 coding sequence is TGTGCCAGCAGCTTCAGGGATGAGAATTCACCCCTCCACTTT. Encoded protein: CASSFRDENSPLHF.

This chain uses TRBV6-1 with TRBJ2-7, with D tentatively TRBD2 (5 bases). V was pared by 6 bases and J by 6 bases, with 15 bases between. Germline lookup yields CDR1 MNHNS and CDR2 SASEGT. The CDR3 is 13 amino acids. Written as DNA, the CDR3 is TGTGCCAGCAGGCTCGCCGGGGTTGGCGAGCAGTACTTC. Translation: CASRLAGVGEQYF.

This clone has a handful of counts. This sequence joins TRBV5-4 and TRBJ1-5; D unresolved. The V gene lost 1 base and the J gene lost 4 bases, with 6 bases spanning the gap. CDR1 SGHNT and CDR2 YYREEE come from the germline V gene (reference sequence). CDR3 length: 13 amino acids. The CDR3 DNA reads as TGTGCCAGCAGCTTGAGGGTAAATCAGCCCCAGCATTTT. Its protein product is CASSLRVNQPQHF. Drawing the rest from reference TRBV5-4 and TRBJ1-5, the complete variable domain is ETGVTQSPTHLIKTRGQQVTLRCSSQSGHNTVSWYQQALGQGPQFIFQYYREEENGRGNFPPRFSGLQFPNYSSELNVNALELDDSALYLCASSLRVNQPQHFGDGTRLSIL.

The CDR3: CASSQEGRVNTEAFF. CDR3 sequence (DNA): TGTGCCAGCAGCCAAGAAGGCAGGGTGAACACTGAAGCTTTCTTT. The rearrangement joins TRBV14 to TRBJ1-1; D is possibly TRBD1 (5 bases). CDR1 is SGHDN and CDR2 is FVKESK in the germline V gene. V dropped 0 bases and J dropped 0 bases, with 8 bases sitting between them. The CDR3 covers 15 residues.